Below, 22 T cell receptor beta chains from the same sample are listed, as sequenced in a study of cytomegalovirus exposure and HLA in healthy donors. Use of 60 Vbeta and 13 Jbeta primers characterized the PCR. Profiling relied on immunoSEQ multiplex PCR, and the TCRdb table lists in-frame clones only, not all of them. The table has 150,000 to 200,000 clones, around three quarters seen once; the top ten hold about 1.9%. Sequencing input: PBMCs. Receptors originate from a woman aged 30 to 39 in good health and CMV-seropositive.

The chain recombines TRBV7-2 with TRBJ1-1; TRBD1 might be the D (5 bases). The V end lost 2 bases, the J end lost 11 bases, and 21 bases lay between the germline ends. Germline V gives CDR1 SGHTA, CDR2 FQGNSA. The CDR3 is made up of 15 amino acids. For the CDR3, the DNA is TGTGCCAGCAGCTTATGGTGGGGCGGGACGGAGAGGGCTTTCTTT. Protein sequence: CASSLWWGGTERAFF.

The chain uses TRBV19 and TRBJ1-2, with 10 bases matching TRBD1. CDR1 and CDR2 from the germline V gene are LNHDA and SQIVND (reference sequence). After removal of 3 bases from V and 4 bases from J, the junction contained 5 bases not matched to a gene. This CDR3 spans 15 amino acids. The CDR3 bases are TGTGCCAGTAGTATCCGGACAGGGGGTGGCTATGGCTACACCTTC. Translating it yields CASSIRTGGGYGYTF. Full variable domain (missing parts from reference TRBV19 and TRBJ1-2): DGGITQSPKYLFRKEGQNVTLSCEQNLNHDAMYWYRQDPGQGLRLIYYSQIVNDFQKGDIAEGYSVSREKKESFPLTVTSAQKNPTAFYLCASSIRTGGGYGYTFGSGTRLTVV.

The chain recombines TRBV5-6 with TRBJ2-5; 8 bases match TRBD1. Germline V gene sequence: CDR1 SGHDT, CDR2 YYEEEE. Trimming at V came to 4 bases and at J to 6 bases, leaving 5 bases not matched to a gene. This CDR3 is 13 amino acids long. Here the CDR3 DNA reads TGTGCCAGCAGCCTTGACAGGGGACAGACCCAGTACTTC. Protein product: CASSLDRGQTQYF.

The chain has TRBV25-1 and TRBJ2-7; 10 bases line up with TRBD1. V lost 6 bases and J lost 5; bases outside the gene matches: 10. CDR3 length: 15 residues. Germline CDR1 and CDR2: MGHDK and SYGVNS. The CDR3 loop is CASSHPGTGAHEQYF. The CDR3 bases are TGTGCCAGCAGCCACCCCGGGACAGGGGCCCACGAGCAGTACTTC.

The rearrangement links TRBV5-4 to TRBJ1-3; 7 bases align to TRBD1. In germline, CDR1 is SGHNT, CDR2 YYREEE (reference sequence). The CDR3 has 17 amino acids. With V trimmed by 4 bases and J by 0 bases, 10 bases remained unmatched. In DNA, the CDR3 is TGTGCCAGCAGCAGATCCGGGACAGCGTTCTCTGGAAACACCATATATTTT. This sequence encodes CASSRSGTAFSGNTIYF. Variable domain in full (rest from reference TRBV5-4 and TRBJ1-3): ETGVTQSPTHLIKTRGQQVTLRCSSQSGHNTVSWYQQALGQGPQFIFQYYREEENGRGNFPPRFSGLQFPNYSSELNVNALELDDSALYLCASSRSGTAFSGNTIYFGEGSWLTVV.

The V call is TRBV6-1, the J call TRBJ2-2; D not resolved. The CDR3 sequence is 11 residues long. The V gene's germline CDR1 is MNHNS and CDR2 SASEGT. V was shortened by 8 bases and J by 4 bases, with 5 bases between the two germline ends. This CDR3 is CASFGTGELFF. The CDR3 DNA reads TGTGCCAGCTTCGGCACCGGGGAGCTGTTTTTT.

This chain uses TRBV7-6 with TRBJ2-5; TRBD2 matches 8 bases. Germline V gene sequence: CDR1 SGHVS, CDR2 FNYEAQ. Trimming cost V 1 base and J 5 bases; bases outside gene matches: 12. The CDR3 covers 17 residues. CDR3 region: CASSLGPAGGTPETQYF. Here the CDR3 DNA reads TGTGCCAGCAGCTTAGGGCCGGCGGGGGGTACGCCCGAGACCCAGTACTTC.

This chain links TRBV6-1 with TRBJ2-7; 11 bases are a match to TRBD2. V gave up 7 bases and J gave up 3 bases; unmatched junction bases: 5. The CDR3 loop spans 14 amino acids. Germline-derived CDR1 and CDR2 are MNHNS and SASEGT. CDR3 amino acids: CASTRTSGFYEQYF. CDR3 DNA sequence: TGTGCCAGCACCAGGACTAGCGGGTTCTACGAGCAGTACTTC.

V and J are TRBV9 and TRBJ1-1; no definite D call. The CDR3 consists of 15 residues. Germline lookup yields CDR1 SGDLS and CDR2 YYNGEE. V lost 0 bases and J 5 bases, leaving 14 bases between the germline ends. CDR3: CASSVAPRGDTEAFF. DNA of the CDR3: TGTGCCAGCAGCGTAGCCCCCCGGGGTGATACTGAAGCTTTCTTT.

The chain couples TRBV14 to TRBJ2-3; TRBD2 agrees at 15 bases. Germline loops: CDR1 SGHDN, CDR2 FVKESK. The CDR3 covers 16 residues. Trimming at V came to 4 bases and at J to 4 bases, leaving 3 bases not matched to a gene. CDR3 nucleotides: TGTGCCAGCAGCCTCGGACTAGCGGGAGGGCCAGATACGCAGTATTTT. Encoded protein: CASSLGLAGGPDTQYF.

CDR3 coding DNA: TGTGCCAGCAGTTGGACAGGGGGATTCTACGAGCAGTACTTC. It encodes CASSWTGGFYEQYF. This chain links TRBV6-5 with TRBJ2-7, with 10 nucleotides matching TRBD1. V trimming: 4 bases; J trimming: 3 bases; junction bases outside the gene matches: 3. The CDR3 extends over 14 amino acids. The germline V gene has CDR1 MNHEY and CDR2 SVGAGI.

The CDR3 reads CASSLGHSPEAFF. The DNA for the CDR3 is TGTGCCAGCAGTTTAGGACATTCACCTGAAGCTTTCTTT. The chain recombines TRBV28 with TRBJ1-1; tentatively, D is TRBD1 (5 bases). The CDR3 is made up of 13 amino acids. Germline CDR1 MDHEN, CDR2 SYDVKM. V was trimmed by 2 bases and J by 6 bases, leaving 10 bases between them.

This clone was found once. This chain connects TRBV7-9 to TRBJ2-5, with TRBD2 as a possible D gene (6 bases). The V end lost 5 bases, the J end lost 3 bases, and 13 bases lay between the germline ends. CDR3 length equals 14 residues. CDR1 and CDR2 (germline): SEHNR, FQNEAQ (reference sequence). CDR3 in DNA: TGTGCCAGCAGCGCGGGAAGGGATGAAGAGACCCAGTACTTC. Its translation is CASSAGRDEETQYF.

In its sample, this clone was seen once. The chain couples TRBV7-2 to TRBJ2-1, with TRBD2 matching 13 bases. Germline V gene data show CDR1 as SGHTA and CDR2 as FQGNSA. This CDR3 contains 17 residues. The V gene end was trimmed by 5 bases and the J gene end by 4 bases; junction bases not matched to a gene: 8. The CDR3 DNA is TGTGCCAGCAGCCCCTTCCGGGGACTAGCGGGATACAATGAGCAGTTCTTC. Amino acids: CASSPFRGLAGYNEQFF.

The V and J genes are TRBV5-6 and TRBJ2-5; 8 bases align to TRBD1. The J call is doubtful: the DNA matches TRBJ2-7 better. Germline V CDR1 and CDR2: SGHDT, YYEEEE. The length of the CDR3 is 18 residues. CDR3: CASSPIHRGFDGSYEQYF. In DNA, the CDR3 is TGTGCCAGCAGCCCGATTCACAGGGGGTTCGATGGCTCCTACGAGCAGTACTTC.

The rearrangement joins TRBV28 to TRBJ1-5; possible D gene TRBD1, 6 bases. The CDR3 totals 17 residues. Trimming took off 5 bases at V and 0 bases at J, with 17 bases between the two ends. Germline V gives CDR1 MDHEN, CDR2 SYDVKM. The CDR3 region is CASSHDDRIYSNQPQHF. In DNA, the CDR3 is TGTGCCAGCAGTCACGATGACAGGATATATAGCAATCAGCCCCAGCATTTT.

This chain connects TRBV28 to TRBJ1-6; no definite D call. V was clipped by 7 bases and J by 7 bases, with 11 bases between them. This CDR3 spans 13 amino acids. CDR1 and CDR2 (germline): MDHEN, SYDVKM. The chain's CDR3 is CASKTAANSPLHF. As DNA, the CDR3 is TGTGCCAGCAAAACAGCGGCAAATTCACCCCTCCACTTT.

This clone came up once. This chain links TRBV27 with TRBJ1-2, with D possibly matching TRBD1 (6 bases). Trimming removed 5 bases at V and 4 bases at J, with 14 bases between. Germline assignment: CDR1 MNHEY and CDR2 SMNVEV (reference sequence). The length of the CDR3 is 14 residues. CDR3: CASSQNRASYGYTF. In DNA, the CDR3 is TGTGCCAGCAGTCAGAACAGGGCTTCCTATGGCTACACCTTC.

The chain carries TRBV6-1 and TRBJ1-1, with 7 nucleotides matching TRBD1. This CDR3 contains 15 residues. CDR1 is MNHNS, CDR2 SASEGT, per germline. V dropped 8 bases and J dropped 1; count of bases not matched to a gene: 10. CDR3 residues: CASLFSQGGNTEAFF. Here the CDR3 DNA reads TGTGCCAGCCTCTTCTCCCAGGGGGGGAACACTGAAGCTTTCTTT.

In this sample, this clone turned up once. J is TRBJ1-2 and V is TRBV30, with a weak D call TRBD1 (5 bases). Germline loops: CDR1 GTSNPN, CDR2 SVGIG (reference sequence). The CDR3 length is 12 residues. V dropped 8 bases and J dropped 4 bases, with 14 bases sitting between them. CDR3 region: CAGSTVPYGYTF. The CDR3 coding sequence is TGTGCCGGCTCGACAGTTCCCTATGGCTACACCTTC.

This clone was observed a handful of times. As DNA, the CDR3 is TGTGCCAGCAGCTTGTCTGGAAGGGGGTCCTACAATGAGCAGTTCTTC. Translation gives CASSLSGRGSYNEQFF. This sequence joins TRBV5-6 and TRBJ2-1, with D maybe TRBD1 (6 bases). The ends were cut back, 1 base at V and 1 base at J, with 12 bases in the middle. The CDR3 runs 16 residues. Germline values: CDR1 SGHDT, CDR2 YYEEEE.

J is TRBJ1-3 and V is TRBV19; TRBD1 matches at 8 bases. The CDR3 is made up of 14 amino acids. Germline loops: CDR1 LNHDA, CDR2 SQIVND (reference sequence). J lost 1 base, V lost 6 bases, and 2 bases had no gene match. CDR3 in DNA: TGTGCCAGTAGCAACAGGGGGTCTGGAAACACCATATATTTT. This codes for CASSNRGSGNTIYF.